The 28 T cell receptor beta chains presented below share a single source sample, sequenced in a study of blood T cell repertoires in COVID-19 (dated by TCRdb to 2020 to 2022). Receptor libraries were prepared by the immunoSEQ multiplex PCR assay. This is the immuneACCESS table as TCRdb keeps it, with only in-frame sequences that have V and J called. A part of the clones is gone; compared with another copy, unresolved V genes explain less than half, and the rest is unexplained. The sample includes tens of thousands of clones, with roughly 84% observed a single time. The ten largest clones represent approximately 5% of the sample. What was sequenced was peripheral blood. The source is a woman aged 80 or over with acute or convalescent COVID-19.

The chain employs TRBV2 and TRBJ2-2; D remains ambiguous. CDR1 and CDR2 from the germline V gene are SNHLY and FYNNEI. The V and J ends lost 2 bases and 3 bases respectively, with 7 bases between them. The CDR3 loop spans 14 amino acids. For the CDR3, the DNA is TGTGCCAGCAGTGAACTTCCAGACACCGGGGAGCTGTTTTTT. This gives the protein CASSELPDTGELFF. Full variable domain (missing parts from reference TRBV2 and TRBJ2-2): EPEVTQTPSHQVTQMGQEVILRCVPISNHLYFYWYRQILGQKVEFLVSFYNNEISEKSEIFDDQFSVERPDGSNFTLKIRSTKLEDSAMYFCASSELPDTGELFFGEGSRLTVL.

This clone was observed a single time. The chain joins TRBV10-1 to TRBJ1-2; TRBD1 is a possible D gene (6 bases). CDR3 length equals 17 residues. In germline, CDR1 is WNHNN, CDR2 SYGVQD (reference sequence). Between the trimmed V and J ends, which lost 3 bases and 4 bases, there was a span of 21 bases. Written as DNA, the CDR3 is TGCGCCAGCAGTGAATCGACAGGCGATCTACCTCTCTATGGCTACACCTTC. This encodes CASSESTGDLPLYGYTF.

The gene calls are TRBV7-8 and TRBJ1-2; 7 nucleotides align to TRBD1. This CDR3 comprises 14 residues. Germline CDR1 reads SGHVS; CDR2 reads FQNEAQ. Losses at the gene ends were 5 bases for V and 6 bases for J; bases not matched to a gene: 9. The CDR3 DNA reads as TGTGCCAGCAGCATAGGACAGGCGATAGATGGCTACACCTTC. Encoded protein: CASSIGQAIDGYTF.

The chain carries TRBV6-6 and TRBJ2-2; possibly TRBD1 for D (7 bases). The CDR3 has 14 amino acids. V lost 7 bases, J lost 6 bases, and 15 bases lay in between. In germline, CDR1 is MNHNY, CDR2 SVGAGI (reference sequence). The CDR3 loop is CASIDREVSGELFF. The CDR3 bases are TGTGCCAGCATTGACAGGGAGGTCTCCGGGGAGCTGTTTTTT.

V is TRBV5-8 and J is TRBJ1-1, with D unclear. Germline assignment: CDR1 SGHTS and CDR2 YDEGEE. The CDR3 contains 14 residues. The V end lost 5 bases, the J end lost 1 base, and 12 bases lay between the germline ends. The CDR3 nucleotides are TGTGCCAGCAGTCTCGGACTGTCGAACACTGAAGCTTTCTTT. This encodes CASSLGLSNTEAFF.

The V and J genes are TRBV30 and TRBJ2-2; D not certain. The length of the CDR3 is 16 residues. Trimming removed 2 bases at V and 6 bases at J, with 19 bases between. Germline V gene lookup returns CDR1 GTSNPN and CDR2 SVGIG (reference sequence). CDR3 nucleotide sequence: TGTGCCTGGAGTACCCATTCCTACAGATTTCCCGGGGAGCTGTTTTTT. Its translation: CAWSTHSYRFPGELFF.

To note about this clone: At one end, the junction sequence differs from germline, possibly due to a read error. This chain joins TRBV7-7 and TRBJ2-2, with 7 bases identical to TRBD1. This CDR3 is 15 amino acids long. Germline CDR1 and CDR2: SSHAT and FNYEAQ (reference sequence). The CDR3 loop is CASSSTELTGGELFF. The CDR3 DNA follows: TGTGCTAGCAGCTCGACAGAGTTGACAGGGGGGGAGCTGTTTTTT.

This clone occurred once. The V call is TRBV2, the J call TRBJ2-7; 8 nucleotides match TRBD1. The germline V gene encodes CDR1 SNHLY and CDR2 FYNNEI. Germline trimming cut 5 bases from V and 9 bases from J; bases unmatched to any gene: 15. CDR3 size: 15 residues. This CDR3 reads CASSRPRTGISWQYF. CDR3 coding DNA: TGTGCCAGCAGTCGACCTCGGACAGGGATCTCTTGGCAGTACTTC.

The chain is built from TRBV6-5 and TRBJ1-1; D is perhaps TRBD1 (5 bases). There are 11 residues in the CDR3. The V end was cut by 8 bases, the J end by 4 bases, with 8 bases between. Germline V gene sequence: CDR1 MNHEY, CDR2 SVGAGI. CDR3 region: CASGGGTEAFF. The CDR3 bases are TGTGCCAGCGGGGGGGGCACTGAAGCTTTCTTT.

The chain carries TRBV5-4 and TRBJ1-2; a weak D match, TRBD1 (6 bases). This CDR3 is built from 13 residues. Looked up from germline, CDR1 is SGHNT and CDR2 is YYREEE (reference sequence). The V and J ends lost 8 bases and 0 bases respectively, with 11 bases between them. The CDR3 nucleotides are TGTGCCAGTGGACAGACTACTAACTATGGCTACACCTTC. Amino acids: CASGQTTNYGYTF.

This clone occurred once. The chain combines TRBV5-6 with TRBJ1-3; D ambiguous. The CDR3 length is 13 residues. V gave up 4 bases and J gave up 8 bases, with 13 bases separating them. Germline V gene data show CDR1 as SGHDT and CDR2 as YYEEEE. CDR3 in amino acids: CASSQEGLDTIYF. CDR3 nucleotides: TGTGCCAGCAGCCAGGAAGGCTTGGACACCATATATTTT.

This rearrangement joins TRBV9 to TRBJ1-2, with 8 bases matching TRBD1. CDR1 is SGDLS and CDR2 is YYNGEE in the germline V gene. V lost 0 bases, J lost 4 bases, and 8 bases stayed unmatched. This CDR3 comprises 16 residues. DNA of the CDR3: TGTGCCAGCAGCGTAGGAGGGGCGGGACAGGTCTATGGCTACACCTTC. Translating it yields CASSVGGAGQVYGYTF.

A few counts support this clone. The V call is TRBV7-2, the J call TRBJ2-7, with 11 bases that match TRBD2. This CDR3 has 15 residues. CDR1 is SGHTA, CDR2 FQGNSA, per germline. J gave up 9 bases and V 5 bases, and 12 bases lay outside the gene matches. This CDR3 is CASSPSSGGAPRQYF. In DNA, the CDR3 is TGTGCCAGCAGCCCAAGTAGCGGGGGGGCACCGAGGCAGTACTTC.

The rearrangement joins TRBV7-2 to TRBJ2-5; D may be TRBD2 (5 bases). V lost 1 base and J 2 bases, leaving 11 bases between the germline ends. The CDR3 runs to 15 residues. CDR1 and CDR2 from the germline V gene are SGHTA and FQGNSA. CDR3 nucleotides: TGTGCCAGCAGCTTAGTTCGGGGAGAACAAGAGACCCAGTACTTC. Residues: CASSLVRGEQETQYF.

The chain is built from TRBV5-1 and TRBJ2-1; 13 bases are shared with TRBD2. The CDR3 is 20 residues long. The germline V gene has CDR1 SGHRS and CDR2 YFSETQ. V lost 3 bases and J lost 3; bases outside the gene matches: 15. The CDR3 loop reads CASSSKLAGGLRGIYNEQFF. CDR3 sequence (DNA): TGCGCCAGCAGCTCCAAACTAGCGGGAGGGCTTCGAGGGATCTACAATGAGCAGTTCTTC.

This clone was counted a single time. The rearrangement joins TRBV7-9 to TRBJ2-3; tentatively, D is TRBD1 (5 bases). The ends were cut back, 2 bases at V and 5 bases at J, with 17 bases in the middle. CDR3 size: 16 residues. Looked up from germline, CDR1 is SEHNR and CDR2 is FQNEAQ (reference sequence). The CDR3 DNA is TGTGCCAGCAGCTTAAGGGGAATCGGGCAGGGAGATACGCAGTATTTT. This translates into CASSLRGIGQGDTQYF.

The chain uses TRBV15 and TRBJ2-1; D is uncertain. V was trimmed by 5 bases and J by 0 bases, leaving 8 bases between them. Germline assignment: CDR1 LNHNV and CDR2 YYDKDF (reference sequence). This CDR3 is built from 14 residues. The CDR3 bases are TGTGCCACCAGCCAGGTAAACTCCTACAATGAGCAGTTCTTC. Its protein product is CATSQVNSYNEQFF. Drawing the rest from reference TRBV15 and TRBJ2-1, the complete variable domain is DAMVIQNPRYQVTQFGKPVTLSCSQTLNHNVMYWYQQKSSQAPKLLFHYYDKDFNNEADTPDNFQSRRPNTSFCFLDIRSPGLGDTAMYLCATSQVNSYNEQFFGPGTRLTVL.

The genes are TRBV27 and TRBJ1-2; D possibly corresponds to TRBD1 (6 bases). Trimming took off 2 bases at V and 0 bases at J, with 10 bases between the two ends. The CDR3 contains 15 residues. Germline V gene lookup returns CDR1 MNHEY and CDR2 SMNVEV (reference sequence). The CDR3 region is CASSLKGTTNYGYTF. The DNA of the CDR3 is TGTGCCAGCAGTTTAAAAGGGACAACTAACTATGGCTACACCTTC.

The chain couples TRBV30 to TRBJ2-3; 10 bases map to TRBD2. The CDR3 runs to 16 residues. The trim removed 0 bases at V and 5 bases at J, leaving 8 bases unmatched. CDR1 is GTSNPN and CDR2 is SVGIG in the germline V gene (reference sequence). CDR3 bases: TGTGCCTGGAGTGTAGACCTAGCGGGAGCGGAAGATACGCAGTATTTT. Translated, it gives CAWSVDLAGAEDTQYF.

This CDR3 is CASSQASYNQPQHF. The CDR3 nucleotides are TGCGCCAGCAGCCAAGCTAGTTACAATCAGCCCCAGCATTTT. The V gene is TRBV4-3, the J gene TRBJ1-5; unclear D gene. The length of the CDR3 is 14 residues. Germline CDR1 and CDR2: LGHNA and YSLEER. Trimming left V 1 base short and J 3 bases short, with 7 bases between.

The genes are TRBV6-5 and TRBJ1-1; 9 bases align to TRBD1. The CDR3 runs 14 residues. The J segment lost 4 bases and the V segment lost 8 bases, leaving 8 bases of the junction unmatched. Germline-derived CDR1 and CDR2 are MNHEY and SVGAGI. CDR3 in DNA: TGTGCCAGCGAACAGGGGGCGCGTAGCACTGAAGCTTTCTTT. Encoded protein: CASEQGARSTEAFF.

The chain is built from TRBV6-1 and TRBJ1-5, with TRBD1 matching over 9 bases. Looked up from germline, CDR1 is MNHNS and CDR2 is SASEGT. The CDR3 totals 17 residues. V gave up 4 bases and J gave up 3 bases; unmatched junction bases: 10. Here the CDR3 reads CASSGDIRTGVNQPQHF. The CDR3 DNA is TGTGCCAGCAGTGGAGACATTAGGACAGGGGTCAATCAGCCCCAGCATTTT.

This chain links TRBV2 with TRBJ2-2, with 9 bases aligning to TRBD1. The CDR3 consists of 16 residues. Unmatched junction bases numbered 7, after V lost 6 bases and J lost 2 bases. Germline V gives CDR1 SNHLY, CDR2 FYNNEI. CDR3 residues: CASRAGTGFNTGELFF. The DNA of the CDR3 is TGTGCCAGCAGGGCCGGGACAGGGTTTAACACCGGGGAGCTGTTTTTT.

CDR3 DNA sequence: TGTGCCAGCAGCCAACCATCTAGCGGGGGGGCCTCCGAGCAGTACTTC. As protein: CASSQPSSGGASEQYF. The chain links TRBV3-1 (or the pseudogene TRBV3-2) to TRBJ2-7; 12 bases are shared with TRBD2. J lost 6 bases, V lost 2 bases, and 8 bases had no gene match. CDR1 is LGHDT, CDR2 YNNKEL, per germline (reference sequence). This CDR3 comprises 16 residues.

This clone was counted a single time. The J gene is TRBJ2-1, the V gene TRBV3-1 (or the pseudogene TRBV3-2), with 13 positions matching TRBD2. The CDR3 extends over 16 amino acids. J gave up 3 bases and V 3 bases, and 2 bases lay outside the gene matches. Germline V gene lookup returns CDR1 LGHDT and CDR2 YNNKEL (reference sequence). CDR3 protein: CASSQTSGRIYNEQFF. CDR3 bases: TGTGCCAGCAGCCAGACTAGCGGGAGGATCTACAATGAGCAGTTCTTC.

The chain employs TRBV7-2 and TRBJ2-1; 11 bases agree with TRBD2. Germline V CDR1 and CDR2: SGHTA, FQGNSA. CDR3 size: 16 residues. V gave up 0 bases and J gave up 5 bases; unmatched junction bases: 3. The CDR3 nucleotides are TGTGCCAGCAGCTTAGCTGGGACTAGCGGTAACAATGAGCAGTTCTTC. This codes for CASSLAGTSGNNEQFF.

The chain joins TRBV7-2 to TRBJ2-1; the D gene is possibly TRBD2 (6 bases). The CDR3 length is 13 residues. Trimming took 1 base from V and 11 from J, leaving 12 bases between them. Looked up from germline, CDR1 is SGHTA and CDR2 is FQGNSA. CDR3 amino acids: CASSLGEAGKQFF. Here the CDR3 DNA reads TGTGCCAGCAGCTTAGGAGAGGCGGGGAAGCAGTTCTTC.

This clone appeared a few times. V gene TRBV27 combines with J gene TRBJ1-5, with D possibly being TRBD1 (5 bases). The V and J ends lost 6 bases and 4 bases respectively, with 16 bases between them. CDR3 length: 15 amino acids. Germline CDR1 is MNHEY and CDR2 is SMNVEV (reference sequence). The CDR3 DNA reads TGTGCCAGCAGCTCTGGACAAACCATTAATCAGCCCCAGCATTTT. Amino acid sequence: CASSSGQTINQPQHF.